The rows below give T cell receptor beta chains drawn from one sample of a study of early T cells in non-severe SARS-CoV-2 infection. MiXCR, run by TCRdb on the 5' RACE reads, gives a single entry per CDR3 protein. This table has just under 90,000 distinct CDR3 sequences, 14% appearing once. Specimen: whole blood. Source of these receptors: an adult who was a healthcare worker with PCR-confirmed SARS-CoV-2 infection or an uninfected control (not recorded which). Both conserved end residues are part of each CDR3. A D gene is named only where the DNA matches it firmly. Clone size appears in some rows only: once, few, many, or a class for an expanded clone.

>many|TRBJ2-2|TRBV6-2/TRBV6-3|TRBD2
CASSSAGTSGRNTGELFF
TGTGCCAGCAGTTCAGCCGGGACTAGCGGGAGGAACACCGGGGAGCTGTTTTTT
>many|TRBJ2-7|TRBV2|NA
CASRIRGLIYEQYF
TGTGCCAGCAGGATCCGGGGCCTAATCTACGAGCAGTACTTC
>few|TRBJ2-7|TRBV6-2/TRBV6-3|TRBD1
CASSPGQTSYEQYF
TGTGCCAGCAGTCCGGGACAGACCTCCTACGAGCAGTACTTC
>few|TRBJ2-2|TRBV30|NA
CAWGDPLNTGELFF
TGTGCCTGGGGGGACCCGCTTAACACCGGGGAGCTGTTTTTT
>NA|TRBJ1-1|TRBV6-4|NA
CASSPQGGIGGSEAFF
TGTGCCAGCAGTCCACAGGGAGGGATCGGTGGGTCTGAAGCTTTCTTT
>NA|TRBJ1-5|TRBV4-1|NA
CASSQGQIHQPQHF
TGCGCCAGCAGCCAAGGCCAGATTCATCAGCCCCAGCATTTT
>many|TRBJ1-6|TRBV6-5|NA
CASQGLNSPLHF
TGTGCCAGCCAGGGCTTAAATTCACCCCTCCACTTT
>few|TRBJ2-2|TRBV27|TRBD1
CASSFGQGRTGELFF
TGTGCCAGCAGTTTTGGACAGGGAAGGACCGGGGAGCTGTTTTTT
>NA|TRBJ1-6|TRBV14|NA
CASSHTGSSYNSPLHF
TGTGCCAGCAGCCACACAGGGAGCTCCTATAATTCACCCCTCCACTTT
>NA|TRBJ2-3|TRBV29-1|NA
CSVEAPAVVGQYF
TGCAGCGTTGAAGCCCCGGCGGTCGTCGGGCAGTATTTT